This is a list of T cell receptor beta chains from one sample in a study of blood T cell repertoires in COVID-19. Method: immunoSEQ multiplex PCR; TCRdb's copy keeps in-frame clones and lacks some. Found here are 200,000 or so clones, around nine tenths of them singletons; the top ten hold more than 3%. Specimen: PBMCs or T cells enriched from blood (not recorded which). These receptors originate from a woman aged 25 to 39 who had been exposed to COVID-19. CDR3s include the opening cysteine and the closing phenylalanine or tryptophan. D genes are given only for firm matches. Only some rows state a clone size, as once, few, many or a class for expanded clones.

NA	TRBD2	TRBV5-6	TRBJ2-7	CASSGLAGGLYEQYF	TGTGCCAGCAGTGGACTAGCGGGAGGGTTGTACGAGCAGTACTTC
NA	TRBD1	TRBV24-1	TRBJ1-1	CATKGQGANTEAFF	TGTGCCACCAAGGGACAGGGGGCAAACACTGAAGCTTTCTTT
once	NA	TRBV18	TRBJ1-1	CASSPLGAEAFF	TGTGCCAGCTCACCATTGGGCGCTGAAGCTTTCTTT
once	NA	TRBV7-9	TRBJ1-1	CASSFGPTNTEAFF	TGTGCCAGCAGCTTTGGGCCAACGAACACTGAAGCTTTCTTT
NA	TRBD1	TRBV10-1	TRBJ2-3	CASSESPGGVDTQYF	TGCGCCAGCAGTGAGTCCCCAGGGGGCGTAGATACGCAGTATTTT
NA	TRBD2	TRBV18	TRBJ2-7	CASSPAWEGLREQYF	TGTGCCAGCTCACCAGCGTGGGAGGGCCTACGCGAGCAGTACTTC
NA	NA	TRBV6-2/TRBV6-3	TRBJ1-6	CASSYGGRGYNSPLHF	TGTGCCAGCAGTTACGGAGGCAGGGGCTATAATTCACCCCTCCACTTT
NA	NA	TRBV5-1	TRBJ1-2	CASSLDRAGNRYGYTF	TGCGCCAGCAGCTTGGATCGGGCAGGGAACCGCTATGGCTACACCTTC
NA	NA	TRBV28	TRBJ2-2	CASSFSVGGNTGELFF	TGTGCCAGCAGTTTTAGCGTGGGTGGGAACACCGGGGAGCTGTTTTTT
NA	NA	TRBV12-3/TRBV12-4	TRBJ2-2	CASSLRVLELFF	TGTGCCAGCAGTCTCAGGGTTCTTGAGCTGTTTTTT
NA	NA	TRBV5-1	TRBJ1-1	CASSLGELPSNTEAFF	TGCGCCAGCAGCTTGGGTGAACTGCCCTCGAACACTGAAGCTTTCTTT
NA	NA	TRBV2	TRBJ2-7	CASTILETRNSYEQYF	TGTGCCAGCACCATCCTCGAGACACGGAACTCCTACGAGCAGTACTTC
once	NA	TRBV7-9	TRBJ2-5	CASSIRTAKETQYF	TGTGCCAGCAGCATAAGGACAGCTAAAGAGACCCAGTACTTC
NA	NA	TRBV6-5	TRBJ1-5	CATKGGSSNQPQHF	TGTGCCACCAAGGGAGGGAGTAGCAATCAGCCCCAGCATTTT
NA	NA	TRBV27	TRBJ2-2	CASENGNTGELFF	TGTGCCAGCGAAAACGGGAACACCGGGGAGCTGTTTTTT
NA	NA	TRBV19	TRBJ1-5	CASSIRQGKSQPQHF	TGTGCCAGTAGTATACGGCAGGGGAAGTCTCAGCCCCAGCATTTT
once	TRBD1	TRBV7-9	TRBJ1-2	CASSSQSTGIYGYTF	TGTGCCAGCAGCTCCCAATCGACAGGGATCTATGGCTACACCTTC
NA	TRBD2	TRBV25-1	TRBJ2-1	CASRLAGAGNEQFF	TGTGCCAGCAGATTAGCGGGAGCGGGGAATGAGCAGTTCTTC
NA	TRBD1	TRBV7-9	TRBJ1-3	CASSATGDTGNTIYF	TGTGCCAGCAGCGCCACAGGGGATACTGGAAACACCATATATTTT
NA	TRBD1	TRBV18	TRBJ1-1	CASSVDRGGTEAFF	TGTGCCAGCTCAGTGGACAGGGGGGGCACTGAAGCTTTCTTT
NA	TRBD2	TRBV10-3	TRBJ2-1	CAISMDSGRAFEQFF	TGTGCCATCAGCATGGATAGCGGGAGGGCCTTCGAGCAGTTCTTC
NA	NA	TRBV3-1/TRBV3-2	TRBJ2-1	CASSQGIGLGVWFF	TGTGCCAGCAGCCAAGGAATAGGCCTAGGAGTGTGGTTCTTC
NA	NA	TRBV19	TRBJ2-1	CASGNGVSSYNEQFF	TGTGCCAGTGGTAACGGGGTAAGCTCCTACAATGAGCAGTTCTTC
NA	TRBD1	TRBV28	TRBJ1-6	CASSPPTGANSPLHF	TGTGCCAGCAGTCCCCCGACAGGGGCCAATTCACCCCTCCACTTT
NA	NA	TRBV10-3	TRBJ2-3	CAIRGNRDAKDTQYF	TGTGCCATCAGGGGTAACCGGGATGCCAAAGATACGCAGTATTTT
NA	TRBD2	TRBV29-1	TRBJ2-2	CSVITPLAGGNTGELFF	TGCAGCGTCATAACCCCACTAGCGGGGGGAAACACCGGGGAGCTGTTTTTT
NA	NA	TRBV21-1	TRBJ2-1	CASSKRRDRDSYNEQFF	TGTGCCAGCAGCAAAAGGAGGGACAGGGATTCCTACAATGAGCAGTTCTTC
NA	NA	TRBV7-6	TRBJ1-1	CASSPKGGGITEAFF	TGTGCCAGCAGCCCCAAGGGGGGGGGCATTACTGAAGCTTTCTTT
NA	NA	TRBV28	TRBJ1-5	CASTGSGGGNQPQHF	TGTGCCAGCACTGGAAGCGGGGGCGGGAATCAGCCCCAGCATTTT
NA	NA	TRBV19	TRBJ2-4	CASSQQGVGAKNIQYF	TGTGCCAGTAGTCAACAGGGTGTAGGGGCCAAAAACATTCAGTACTTC
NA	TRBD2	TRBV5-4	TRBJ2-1	CASSLAGGRYSYNEQFF	TGTGCCAGCAGCTTGGCGGGCGGGAGGTACTCCTACAATGAGCAGTTCTTC
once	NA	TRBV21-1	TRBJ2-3	CASSKSGARLTDTQYF	TGTGCCAGCAGCAAAAGCGGAGCGCGCCTCACAGATACGCAGTATTTT
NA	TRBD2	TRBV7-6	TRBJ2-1	CASSSPGLQMHSYNEQFF	TGTGCCAGCAGCTCGCCGGGACTACAAATGCACTCCTACAATGAGCAGTTCTTC
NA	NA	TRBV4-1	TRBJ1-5	CASSHDRTDSNQPQHF	TGCGCCAGCAGCCACGACAGGACGGATAGCAATCAGCCCCAGCATTTT
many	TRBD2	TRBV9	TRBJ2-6	CASSRRRLAGEGSGANVLTF	TGTGCCAGCAGCAGACGTCGACTAGCGGGAGAGGGCTCTGGGGCCAACGTCCTGACTTTC
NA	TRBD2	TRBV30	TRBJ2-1	CAWSLTSGRGGEQFF	TGTGCCTGGAGTTTGACTAGCGGGAGGGGGGGTGAGCAGTTCTTC
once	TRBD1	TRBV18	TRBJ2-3	CASSPIQGDGTDTQYF	TGTGCCAGCTCACCTATCCAGGGGGATGGCACAGATACGCAGTATTTT
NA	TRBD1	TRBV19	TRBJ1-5	CASETRQGSSNQPQHF	TGTGCCAGCGAAACCCGACAGGGGAGCAGCAATCAGCCCCAGCATTTT
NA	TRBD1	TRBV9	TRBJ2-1	CASSVGGGTGYNEQFF	TGTGCCAGCAGCGTAGGAGGGGGGACAGGGTACAATGAGCAGTTCTTC
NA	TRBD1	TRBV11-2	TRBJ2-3	CASSLDIRPGQGTSRDTQYF	TGTGCCAGCAGCTTAGATATCAGGCCCGGACAGGGGACTTCTAGGGATACGCAGTATTTT
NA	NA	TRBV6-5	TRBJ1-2	CASSPYGQKSYGYTF	TGTGCCAGCAGCCCCTACGGACAGAAATCCTATGGCTACACCTTC
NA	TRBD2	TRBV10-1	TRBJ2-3	CASSETSGSTDTQYF	TGCGCCAGCAGTGAGACTAGCGGGAGCACAGATACGCAGTATTTT
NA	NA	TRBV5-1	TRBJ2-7	CASSFSTSYEQYF	TGCGCCAGCAGCTTTTCCACTAGCTACGAGCAGTACTTC
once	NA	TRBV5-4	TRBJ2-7	CASSLGGLTTEQYF	TGTGCCAGCAGCTTGGGGGGACTCACTACCGAGCAGTACTTC
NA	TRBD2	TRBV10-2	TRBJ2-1	CASIGLLAGDGNEQFF	TGCGCCAGCATAGGTTTACTAGCGGGAGATGGGAATGAGCAGTTCTTC
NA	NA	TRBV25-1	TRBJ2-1	CASSGGTGLTYNEQFF	TGTGCCAGCAGTGGGGGAACAGGATTGACCTACAATGAGCAGTTCTTC
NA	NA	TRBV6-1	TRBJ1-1	CASSEAGGNTEAFF	TGTGCCAGCAGTGAAGCCGGCGGTAACACTGAAGCTTTCTTT
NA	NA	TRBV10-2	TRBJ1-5	CASSRQENSNQPQHF	TGCGCCAGCAGTCGACAGGAAAATAGCAATCAGCCCCAGCATTTT
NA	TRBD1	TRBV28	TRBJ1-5	CASSPKRDRGLRNQPQHF	TGTGCCAGCAGTCCAAAGCGGGACAGGGGATTGCGCAATCAGCCCCAGCATTTT
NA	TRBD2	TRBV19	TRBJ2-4	CASSISLAGDIQYF	TGTGCCAGTAGTATAAGCCTAGCGGGGGACATTCAGTACTTC
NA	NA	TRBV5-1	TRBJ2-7	CASTSASSYEQYF	TGCGCCAGCACTAGCGCTAGCTCCTACGAGCAGTACTTC
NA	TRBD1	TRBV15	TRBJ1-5	CATSRVRTGRGPQHF	TGTGCCACCAGCAGAGTAAGGACAGGGCGAGGGCCCCAGCATTTT
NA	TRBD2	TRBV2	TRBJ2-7	CASQGLAAYEQYF	TGTGCCAGTCAGGGACTAGCGGCTTACGAGCAGTACTTC
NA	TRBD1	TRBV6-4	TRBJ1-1	CASSDTGGTEAFF	TGTGCCAGCAGTGACACAGGGGGCACTGAAGCTTTCTTT